This T cell receptor beta chain derives from a study of blood T cell repertoires in COVID-19. Across the whole study: Italy, Spain and the United States were the sources of the convalescent and acute COVID-19 samples. Sources were T cells, B-cell-depleted T cells, or PBMCs; the material itself was cDNA or gDNA.

CDR3 length: 14 residues. The germline V gene encodes CDR1 KGHSH and CDR2 LQKENI. V dropped 3 bases and J dropped 5; count of bases not matched to a gene: 5. Methods used by the authors: Amplified reference gene primers provided the basis for estimating nucleated cell counts. The method was immunoSEQ multiplex PCR; TCRdb's version includes in-frame clones alone and lacks a portion of them. The V and J calls and clone size come from that table; D and trimming were worked out from the DNA. The sample consists of 300,000 to 400,000 clones, around 91% of them appearing once. This chain connects TRBV18 to TRBJ2-3; 7 bases align to TRBD2. The TCR sequence derives from a woman in her late teens or twenties who had recovered from COVID-19. Input material: peripheral blood. This chain's CDR3 is CASSPWAGVDTQYF. The CDR3, as DNA: TGTGCCAGCTCACCTTGGGCGGGAGTAGATACGCAGTATTTT.